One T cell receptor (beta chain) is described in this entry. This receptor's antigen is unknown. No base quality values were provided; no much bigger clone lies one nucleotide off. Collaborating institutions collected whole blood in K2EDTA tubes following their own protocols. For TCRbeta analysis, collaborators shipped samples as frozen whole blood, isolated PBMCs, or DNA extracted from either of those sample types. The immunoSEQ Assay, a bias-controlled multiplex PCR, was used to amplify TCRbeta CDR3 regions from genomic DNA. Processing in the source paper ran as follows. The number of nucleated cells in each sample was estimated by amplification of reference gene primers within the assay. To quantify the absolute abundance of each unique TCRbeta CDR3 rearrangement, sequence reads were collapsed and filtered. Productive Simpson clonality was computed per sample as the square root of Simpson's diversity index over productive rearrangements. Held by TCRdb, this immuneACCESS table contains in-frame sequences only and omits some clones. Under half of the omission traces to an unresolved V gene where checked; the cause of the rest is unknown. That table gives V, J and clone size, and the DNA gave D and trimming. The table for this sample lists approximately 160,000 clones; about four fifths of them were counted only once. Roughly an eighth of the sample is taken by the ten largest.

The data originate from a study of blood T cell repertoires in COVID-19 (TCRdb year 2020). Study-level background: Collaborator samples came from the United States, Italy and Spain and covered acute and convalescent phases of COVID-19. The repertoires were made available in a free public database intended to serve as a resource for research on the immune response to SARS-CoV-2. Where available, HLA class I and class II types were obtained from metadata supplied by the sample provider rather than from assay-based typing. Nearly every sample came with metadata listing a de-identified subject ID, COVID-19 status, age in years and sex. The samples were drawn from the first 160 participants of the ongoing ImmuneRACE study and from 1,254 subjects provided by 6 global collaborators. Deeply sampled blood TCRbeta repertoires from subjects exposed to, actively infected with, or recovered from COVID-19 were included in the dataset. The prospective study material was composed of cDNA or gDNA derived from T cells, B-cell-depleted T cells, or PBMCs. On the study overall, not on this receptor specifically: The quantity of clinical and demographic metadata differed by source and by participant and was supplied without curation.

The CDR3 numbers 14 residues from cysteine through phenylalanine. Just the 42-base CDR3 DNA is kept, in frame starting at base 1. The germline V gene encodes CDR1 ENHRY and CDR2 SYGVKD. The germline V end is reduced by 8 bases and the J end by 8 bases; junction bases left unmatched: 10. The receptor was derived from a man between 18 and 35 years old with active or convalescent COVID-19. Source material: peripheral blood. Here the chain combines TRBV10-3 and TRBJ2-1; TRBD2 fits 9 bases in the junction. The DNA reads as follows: TGTGCCATCTCAACGGGGACTAGCAACGATGAGCAGTTCTTC. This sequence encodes CAISTGTSNDEQFF.